The rows below give T cell receptor beta chains drawn from one sample of a study of CD8+CD57+ T cells in acquired aplastic anemia. TCRdb recomputed calls from the reads with MiXCR, one row per CDR3 protein. The sample has about 290,000 distinct CDR3 sequences, around three fifths seen once. The sample comprised sorted CD4+, CD8+, or CD8+CD57+ T cells (not recorded which) from PBMCs. The receptors stem from a human donor with aplastic anemia. Each CDR3 is given with its conserved first and last residue. Fields, in order: J gene, clone size, V gene, D gene, CDR3 DNA, CDR3 protein. A D gene is named only where the DNA matches it firmly. Part of the rows lack a size; the others show once, few, many or a class for expanded clones.

J: TRBJ2-1
size: many
V: TRBV5-8
D: TRBD2
DNA: TGTGCCAGCAGCGCTCGGACTAGCCTTTGGGAGCAGTTCTTC
CDR3: CASSARTSLWEQFF

J: TRBJ2-2
size: .
V: TRBV2
D: .
DNA: TGTGCCAGCAGTGAAACGGCGAATACCGGGGAGCTGTCTTTT
CDR3: CASSETANTGELSF

J: TRBJ1-5
size: .
V: TRBV2
D: TRBD1
DNA: TGTGCCAGCAGTGAGACAGGGGTGGGCCAGCCCCAGCATTTT
CDR3: CASSETGVGQPQHF

J: TRBJ2-4
size: many
V: TRBV5-6
D: .
DNA: TGTGCCAGCAGCTATGGTGGAGGCAAAAACATTCAGTACTTC
CDR3: CASSYGGGKNIQYF

J: TRBJ2-1
size: once
V: TRBV5-1
D: TRBD1
DNA: TGCGCCAGCAGCTCGATAGGACAGGGGAGTGAGCAGTTCTTC
CDR3: CASSSIGQGSEQFF

J: TRBJ2-5
size: many
V: TRBV27
D: TRBD1
DNA: TGTGCCAGCAGTGCCCGGGACAGGGGTTGGTGGACCCAGTACTTC
CDR3: CASSARDRGWWTQYF

J: TRBJ1-6
size: .
V: TRBV19
D: TRBD1
DNA: TGTGCCAGTAGTCCACGGACAGGGGGACGTTCACCCCTCCACTTT
CDR3: CASSPRTGGRSPLHF

J: TRBJ2-3
size: once
V: TRBV29-1
D: TRBD2
DNA: TGCAGCACTCTCGGGGGGGCGTCAGATACGCAGTATTTT
CDR3: CSTLGGASDTQYF

J: TRBJ1-3
size: once
V: TRBV7-2
D: .
DNA: TGTGCCAGCAGCTTAGACGTCGGTAGCTCTGGAAACACCATATATTTT
CDR3: CASSLDVGSSGNTIYF

J: TRBJ2-1
size: many
V: TRBV6-6
D: TRBD2
DNA: TGTGCCAGCACCGAGCGGGAGGAAGGCAATGAGCAGTTCTTC
CDR3: CASTEREEGNEQFF

J: TRBJ2-2
size: .
V: TRBV13
D: .
DNA: TGTGCCAGCAGCCTAAGGACCTGGAACACCGGGGAGCTGTTTTTT
CDR3: CASSLRTWNTGELFF

J: TRBJ2-1
size: many
V: TRBV5-1
D: .
DNA: TGCGCCAGCAGCTTGGGGGCAGCCGTAGCTACTGAGCAGTTCTTC
CDR3: CASSLGAAVATEQFF

J: TRBJ2-1
size: many
V: TRBV2
D: TRBD2
DNA: TGTGCCAGCAGTGTCGGCGGGAGCTCCTACAATGAGCAGTTCTTC
CDR3: CASSVGGSSYNEQFF

J: TRBJ2-7
size: .
V: TRBV29-1
D: .
DNA: TGCAGCGCCAGCAGTGATTGGGTCGAGCAGTACTTC
CDR3: CSASSDWVEQYF

J: TRBJ2-3
size: once
V: TRBV24-1
D: TRBD2
DNA: TGTGCCACCAGTGATTTGAGTGGGGGGGTTGGCACAGATACGCAGTATTTT
CDR3: CATSDLSGGVGTDTQYF

J: TRBJ1-1
size: .
V: TRBV29-1
D: TRBD1
DNA: TGCAGCGTCTGGGTATTCGGAAGGGGACAGCTGAACACTGAAGCTTTCTTT
CDR3: CSVWVFGRGQLNTEAFF

J: TRBJ1-1
size: .
V: TRBV15
D: .
DNA: TGTGCCACTGGGGTCCTCCCGGGCACTGAAGCTTTCTTT
CDR3: CATGVLPGTEAFF

J: TRBJ2-1
size: .
V: TRBV19
D: .
DNA: TGTGCCAGTAGTACCTCGGACAGACCCTACAATGAGCAGTTCTTC
CDR3: CASSTSDRPYNEQFF

J: TRBJ2-6
size: once
V: TRBV20-1
D: TRBD1
DNA: TGCAGTGCTAGAGGGACAGGCGTGACTTTC
CDR3: CSARGTGVTF

J: TRBJ1-1
size: many
V: TRBV6-1
D: TRBD1
DNA: TGTGCCAGCAGTGATTTGACAGGGGGGAACACTGAAGCTTTCTTT
CDR3: CASSDLTGGNTEAFF

J: TRBJ1-6
size: .
V: TRBV9
D: .
DNA: TGTGCCAGCAGCTGGATGACCGAGACAGGCACTTCACCCCTCCACTTT
CDR3: CASSWMTETGTSPLHF

J: TRBJ1-4
size: many
V: TRBV19
D: .
DNA: TGTGCCAGTAGTATGCCAGGGGCGCGGAATGAAAAACTGTTTTTT
CDR3: CASSMPGARNEKLFF

J: TRBJ1-3
size: many
V: TRBV19
D: TRBD1
DNA: TGTGCCAGTAGTGCGGGACAGGGGATACTCTCTGGAAACACCATATATTTT
CDR3: CASSAGQGILSGNTIYF

J: TRBJ1-2
size: .
V: TRBV5-4
D: .
DNA: TGTGCCAGCAGCCAAGGTCCCCTGGTAGCGACTAACTATGGCTACACCTTC
CDR3: CASSQGPLVATNYGYTF

J: TRBJ2-7
size: .
V: TRBV5-6
D: .
DNA: TGTGCCAGCAGCTTGGCCCTTTATGGGGCAGACTACGAGCAGTACTTC
CDR3: CASSLALYGADYEQYF

J: TRBJ2-1
size: .
V: TRBV6-5
D: .
DNA: TGTGCCAGCAGTTATAGGGGGACCTCCTACAATGAGCAGTTCTTC
CDR3: CASSYRGTSYNEQFF

J: TRBJ1-5
size: .
V: TRBV7-8
D: TRBD1
DNA: TGTGCCAGCAGCTTAGTTGGTCGGACAGGCTCCCAGTGGAGCAATCAGCCCCAGCATTTT
CDR3: CASSLVGRTGSQWSNQPQHF

J: TRBJ2-3
size: few
V: TRBV10-2
D: TRBD1
DNA: TGCGCCAGCAGTGGGAGACCGGGACAGGGAACAGATACGCAGTATTTT
CDR3: CASSGRPGQGTDTQYF

J: TRBJ2-7
size: .
V: TRBV10-3
D: .
DNA: TGTGCCATCAGTGAGTCGATCGGAACCTACGAGCAGTACTTC
CDR3: CAISESIGTYEQYF

J: TRBJ1-2
size: .
V: TRBV9
D: .
DNA: TGTGCCAGCAGCGAACGGGGGTACTATGGCTACACCTTC
CDR3: CASSERGYYGYTF

J: TRBJ2-1
size: .
V: TRBV7-9
D: TRBD2
DNA: TGTGCCAGCAGCTTCACTAGCGGGTACAATGAGCAGTTCTTC
CDR3: CASSFTSGYNEQFF

J: TRBJ2-3
size: .
V: TRBV7-6
D: .
DNA: TGTGCCAGCAGCCCAGAGGGGGGCACAGATACGCAGTATTTT
CDR3: CASSPEGGTDTQYF

J: TRBJ1-2
size: few
V: TRBV2
D: .
DNA: TGTGCCAGTCTAGGCGGGACCCAAAGCGACACCTTC
CDR3: CASLGGTQSDTF

J: TRBJ1-1
size: .
V: TRBV6-5
D: TRBD1
DNA: TGTGCCAGCATTCCGGGACAGGGGAACATGAACACTGAAGCTTTCTTT
CDR3: CASIPGQGNMNTEAFF